These 4 T cell receptor beta chains were sequenced from one sample in a study of blood T cell repertoires in COVID-19. Using immunoSEQ multiplex PCR, the repertoire was profiled, and TCRdb retains in-frame clones only, with some absent. Counted here are approximately 150,000 clones, 88% occurring once; the ten biggest clones make up roughly 2.5%. Sequencing input: peripheral blood. These receptors were taken from a human donor with COVID-19, enrolled during active disease. The donor label of this sample is uncertain.

This clone was observed a single time. The junction departs from germline at one end; a sequencing error may be responsible. The genes are TRBV5-1 and TRBJ2-7, with D possibly being TRBD2 (7 bases). This CDR3 region has 12 residues. Germline-derived CDR1 and CDR2 are SGHRS and YFSETQ. CDR3 DNA sequence: TGCGCCAGCAGCTTGGATGGGGGCCGGGGGGACTTC. It specifies CASSLDGGRGDF.

The chain has TRBV5-1 and TRBJ2-1; 9 nucleotides match TRBD2. This CDR3 is built from 16 residues. Germline assignment: CDR1 SGHRS and CDR2 YFSETQ. The trim removed 0 bases at V and 3 bases at J, leaving 4 bases unmatched. DNA for the CDR3: TGCGCCAGCAGCTTGGCCGTTAGCGGGGGCTACAATGAGCAGTTCTTC. This gives the protein CASSLAVSGGYNEQFF.

This clone appeared a single time. J is TRBJ2-5 and V is TRBV5-6; D uncertain. V gave up 5 bases and J gave up 1 base, with 9 bases separating them. The germline V gene has CDR1 SGHDT and CDR2 YYEEEE. CDR3 length equals 13 residues. CDR3 bases: TGTGCCAGCAGTTCCGGGTTCCAAGAGACCCAGTACTTC. This sequence encodes CASSSGFQETQYF.

This clone has just a few counts. CDR3 sequence reads: CASSLSAEMNTEAFF. DNA for the CDR3: TGTGCCAGCAGCTTAAGTGCGGAGATGAACACTGAAGCTTTCTTT. The V call is TRBV7-3, the J call TRBJ1-1; no firm D call. Looked up from germline, CDR1 is SGHTA and CDR2 is FQGTGA. CDR3 length: 15 amino acids. V shed 1 base and J shed 0 bases, with 9 bases lying between them.